These 4 T cell receptor beta chains were all obtained from the same sample, sequenced in a study of T cells in Graves' hyperthyroidism and ophthalmopathy. RNA transcripts were the template for amplifying TCR beta CDR3 regions. The HTBI primer set drove a first-round RT-PCR of the TCR CDR3. TCRdb redid the calling of the multiplex PCR reads with MiXCR, one entry per CDR3 protein. The data hold around 520,000 distinct CDR3 sequences, with roughly a quarter observed a single time. Sequences were obtained from blood. The receptors derive from a woman aged 25-40 years with Graves' ophthalmopathy.

On this clonotype itself: One junction end disagrees with the germline gene, perhaps due to a read error. V usage is TRBV11-2 and J usage is TRBJ1-2; D perhaps matches TRBD1 (6 bases). Germline-derived CDR1 and CDR2 are SGHAT and FQNNGV. The CDR3 loop spans 13 amino acids. This CDR3 is CSSSPQGTLGYTF. As DNA, the CDR3 is TGTTCCAGCAGCCCCCAGGGGACCCTTGGCTACACCTTC.

The chain couples TRBV28 to TRBJ1-6, with 11 bases matching TRBD1. CDR1 is MDHEN and CDR2 is SYDVKM in the germline V gene. The CDR3 extends over 15 amino acids. Losses at the gene ends were 5 bases for V and 11 bases for J; bases not matched to a gene: 8. The CDR3 is CASSSPGQGVPPLHF. The CDR3 nucleotides read TGTGCCAGCAGTAGTCCGGGACAGGGGGTCCCACCCCTCCACTTT. The complete variable domain, with remaining parts taken from reference TRBV28 and TRBJ1-6, reads DVKVTQSSRYLVKRTGEKVFLECVQDMDHENMFWYRQDPGLGLRLIYFSYDVKMKEKGDIPEGYSVSREKKERFSLILESASTNQTSMYLCASSSPGQGVPPLHFGNGTRLTVT.

This clonotype came up many times. The chain is built from TRBV6-5 and TRBJ2-5, with unresolved D. CDR1 MNHEY and CDR2 SVGAGI come from the germline V gene. The V end was cut by 2 bases, the J end by 8 bases, with 12 bases between. CDR3 size: 13 residues. Here the CDR3 reads CASSYGGVGTQYF. CDR3 sequence (DNA): TGTGCCAGCAGTTACGGTGGTGTGGGAACCCAGTACTTC.

This clonotype was counted ten times or more. The chain is built from TRBV11-2 and TRBJ1-1, with D maybe TRBD1 (6 bases). Per the germline V gene, CDR1 is SGHAT and CDR2 is FQNNGV. Trimming cost V 5 bases and J 3 bases, with 10 bases left between them. The CDR3 has 13 residues. CDR3 nucleotide sequence: TGTGCCAGCAGCAACAGGGAGTACACTGAAGCTTTCTTT. Protein product: CASSNREYTEAFF.